The following is a T cell receptor (beta chain) sequence with its context. This clonotype was seen ten or more times. Its recognized antigen is unknown. Nothing much larger sits one base from this clone, and base qualities are not available. Amplification of TCR beta CDR3 regions was carried out from RNA transcripts. The TCR CDR3 was subjected to a first round of RT-PCR using the HTBI primer set and the Qiagen OneStep RT-PCR kit. The libraries were constructed in a second round of multiplex PCR and then size-selected and purified. The libraries were sequenced on an Illumina HiSeq2000 using paired-end 100 bp reads. For the original study's pipeline: SOAPnuke was used to process the raw data, removing reads that contained adapters or uncalled bases, had a mean Phred below 15, or lacked an exact match to the constant primer or identifier. COPE v1.2.5 was used to merge the high-quality paired reads, and each unique nucleotide sequence was defined as a clonotype. Clonotypes were aligned to IMGT TRBV, TRBD and TRBJ reference segments using MiTCR v1.1. The analysis was restricted to V-J combinations with a frequency above 0.0001, which together covered just over 98% of the repertoires. A TCS score was defined as the ratio of F50 (clonal expansion) to E x V (chaos), with BLOSUM62-based TCRdist applied between CDR3 peptides within each V-J. Welch's t-statistics and random forest reduced several hundred V-J features to fewer than 15, which were used in a naive Bayes classifier (R e1071). TCRdb trimmed the raw reads at Q25, called clones with MiXCR and kept productive beta chains. Rows matching on CDR3 protein sequence are summarized as one entry with the most common DNA and genes. It is TCRdb's table, rather than the study itself, that gives the V and J calls and clone size. This sample lists about 420,000 distinct CDR3 sequences; less than 20% were detected once. The top ten clonotypes cover 13% to 15% of the sample.

This sample is part of a study of T cells in Graves' hyperthyroidism and ophthalmopathy (dated by TCRdb to the late 2010s). General notes on the study: Peripheral blood was collected at initial diagnosis, before any treatment. The paper reports TCR Vbeta CDR3 sequencing of 135 peripheral blood samples: fewer than 50 ophthalmopathy, roughly 74 hyperthyroidism and around 17 progressor patients. After sampling, hyperthyroidism patients received methimazole starting at 30 mg daily, and ophthalmopathy patients received high-dose intravenous methylprednisolone. The 90 to 100 discovery patients were randomly divided into training and test sets at a 7:3 ratio. TCR V-J signatures able to tell the groups apart were searched for in a discovery cohort of 100 patients, of whom under 45 had Graves' ophthalmopathy and 55 to 60 had stable Graves' hyperthyroidism. In addition, the study compared T-cell repertoires in thyroid tissue and in blood from five to seven Graves' hyperthyroidism patients. An independent validation cohort of around 20 hyperthyroidism patients and about 16 patients who later progressed to ophthalmopathy tested prospective prediction of ophthalmopathy.

Between the V and J ends, shortened by 0 bases and 2 bases respectively, the junction contains 15 bases. From the cysteine up to the phenylalanine, the CDR3 has a length of 17 residues. The only DNA kept is the CDR3, 51 bases in frame from the first base. CDR1 SGHDN and CDR2 FVKESK were looked up in the germline V gene. A patient counted as having stable Graves' hyperthyroidism if no progression to ophthalmopathy occurred over 18 months of follow-up. The hyperthyroidism patients were between 18 and 65 years old and newly diagnosed, with a disease duration of less than 2 months. The study excluded patients with uncontrolled infections, other autoimmune diseases, pregnancy or lactation. Diagnoses were established on the basis of clinical symptoms, serum thyroxine and TRAb, thyroid ultrasound, and orbital computed tomography. Ficoll-Paque density gradient centrifugation was used to isolate PBMCs from around 10 ml of fresh peripheral blood. Total RNA was extracted with Trizol reagent, and quality was checked on an Agilent 2100 Bioanalyzer.

On the study overall, not on this receptor specifically: In validation, progression to ophthalmopathy was predicted by the model with approximately 67% sensitivity and approximately 78% specificity, a median of approximately 6.5 months before onset. A model built on a 13 V-J signature distinguished ophthalmopathy from stable hyperthyroidism, reaching about 89% sensitivity and under 84% specificity in cross-validation and 80%/75% in testing. No statistical method was used to fix the sample size in advance, and group allocation was not hidden from the investigators. Most expanded thyroid clonotypes (frequency above 0.001) were also detected in blood, suggesting blood repertoires may reflect thyroid immune responses.

This TCR derives from a woman between 18 and 29 years old with Graves' hyperthyroidism. Sequencing input: blood. The chain employs TRBV14 and TRBJ2-3; perhaps TRBD2 is the D gene, with 6 bases matching. The CDR3 amino acid sequence is: CASSQDRDWRATDTQYF. DNA sequence: TGTGCCAGCAGCCAAGACCGGGACTGGAGGGCCACAGATACGCAGTATTTT.